These 27 T cell receptor beta chains came from one sample sequenced in a study of technical replicates of blood from several donors. Profiling relied on immunoSEQ multiplex PCR, and the TCRdb table lists in-frame clones only, not all of them. The top ten clones hold approximately 0.34% of a sample with tens of thousands of clones, roughly 92% of them seen once. The sequenced material came from T cells isolated from PBMCs. Receptors originate from a human donor in good health.

This clone was observed once. The chain uses TRBV5-1 and TRBJ1-1; no firm D call. CDR3 size: 13 residues. Trimming left V 4 bases short and J 2 bases short, with 9 bases between. Germline assignment: CDR1 SGHRS and CDR2 YFSETQ. CDR3 coding DNA: TGCGCCAGCAGCACAGATCCTAACACTGAAGCTTTCTTT. Translated: CASSTDPNTEAFF.

With respect to this clone: This sample includes further DNA sequences coding for the same CDR3. This rearrangement joins TRBV11-2 to TRBJ2-7; D may be TRBD1 (5 bases). V was trimmed by 1 base and J by 3 bases, leaving 10 bases between them. The CDR3 loop spans 14 amino acids. CDR1 and CDR2 from the germline V gene are SGHAT and FQNNGV. The CDR3 reads CASSLGPQGYEQYF. The CDR3, as DNA: TGTGCCAGCAGCTTAGGACCCCAGGGCTACGAGCAGTACTTC.

V is TRBV7-2 and J is TRBJ2-7, with TRBD2 identical over 8 bases. Germline CDR1 reads SGHTA; CDR2 reads FQGNSA. V lost 0 bases, J lost 0 bases, and 1 base stayed unmatched. There are 15 residues in the CDR3. The CDR3 DNA is TGTGCCAGCAGCTTAGCGGGGACTAGCTCCTACGAGCAGTACTTC. Protein sequence: CASSLAGTSSYEQYF.

The chain combines TRBV27 with TRBJ2-3; D unclear. V lost 3 bases to trimming and J lost 0 bases, with 4 bases between them. This CDR3 has 13 residues. Germline-derived CDR1 and CDR2 are MNHEY and SMNVEV (reference sequence). CDR3 region: CASSFLSTDTQYF. The DNA of the CDR3 is TGTGCCAGCAGTTTCTTAAGCACAGATACGCAGTATTTT.

This clone was observed at least ten times. This chain uses TRBV5-6 with TRBJ2-1; no reliable D call. The CDR3 is made up of 15 amino acids. Germline V gene data show CDR1 as SGHDT and CDR2 as YYEEEE. With 1 base removed from V and 2 bases from J, the gap between germline ends came to 10 bases. CDR3 in amino acids: CASSLTESPYNEQFF. The DNA of the CDR3 is TGTGCCAGCAGCTTGACGGAGAGCCCCTACAATGAGCAGTTCTTC.

The V and J genes are TRBV30 and TRBJ2-2; D is unclear. Germline CDR1 and CDR2: GTSNPN and SVGIG (reference sequence). V lost 7 bases, J lost 5 bases, and 17 bases lay in between. This CDR3 region has 14 residues. CDR3 nucleotides: TGTGCCTTAGGCTATCTAGTTCGGACCGGGGAGCTGTTTTTT. Residues: CALGYLVRTGELFF.

V is TRBV28 and J is TRBJ2-7; a possible D gene is TRBD1 (5 bases). V shed 10 bases and J shed 6 bases, with 25 bases lying between them. Per germline, CDR1 MDHEN and CDR2 SYDVKM. The CDR3 has 15 amino acids. CDR3 in DNA: TGTGCCACTGCCGACACTTCGGGCAGGGCTGGCGAGCAGTACTTC. Its translation is CATADTSGRAGEQYF. The full variable domain, in which reference TRBV28 and TRBJ2-7 provide the parts outside the CDR3, is DVKVTQSSRYLVKRTGEKVFLECVQDMDHENMFWYRQDPGLGLRLIYFSYDVKMKEKGDIPEGYSVSREKKERFSLILESASTNQTSMYLCATADTSGRAGEQYFGPGTRLTVT.

The chain uses TRBV11-2 and TRBJ1-5; D call uncertain. V shed 6 bases and J shed 5 bases, with 29 bases lying between them. Germline CDR1 and CDR2: SGHAT and FQNNGV. CDR3 length: 19 amino acids. The CDR3 here is CASRDPSAGKWEGHQPQHF. The CDR3, as DNA: TGTGCCAGCAGGGATCCCTCAGCTGGAAAGTGGGAGGGCCATCAGCCCCAGCATTTT.

This chain joins TRBV2 and TRBJ2-2; D might be TRBD2 (5 bases). This CDR3 is built from 11 residues. Trimming cost V 3 bases and J 10 bases, with 6 bases left between them. Germline V gives CDR1 SNHLY, CDR2 FYNNEI. In DNA, the CDR3 is TGTGCCAGCAGTGAGGAGGCGGAGCTGTTTTTT. Amino acid sequence: CASSEEAELFF. The complete variable domain, with remaining parts taken from reference TRBV2 and TRBJ2-2, reads EPEVTQTPSHQVTQMGQEVILRCVPISNHLYFYWYRQILGQKVEFLVSFYNNEISEKSEIFDDQFSVERPDGSNFTLKIRSTKLEDSAMYFCASSEEAELFFGEGSRLTVL.

The chain uses TRBV6-5 and TRBJ2-2; D is perhaps TRBD2 (6 bases). The CDR3 length is 15 residues. Germline loops: CDR1 MNHEY, CDR2 SVGAGI. Trimming shortened V by 3 bases and J by 6 bases, and 14 bases separated the two germline ends. The CDR3 bases are TGTGCCAGCAGTTATGGCAGTTGGGGGGCCGGGGAGCTGTTTTTT. Translating gives CASSYGSWGAGELFF.

This rearrangement joins TRBV7-3 to TRBJ2-1; TRBD1 matches 7 bases. The CDR3 is 15 residues long. V lost 3 bases to trimming and J lost 8 bases; unmatched junction nucleotides: 10. Germline CDR1 reads SGHTA; CDR2 reads FQGTGA. In nucleotides, the CDR3 is TGTGCCAGCAGCTTGAACCCGGGGACAGTTTATGAGCAGTTCTTC. Translation gives CASSLNPGTVYEQFF.

This clone was recorded a few times. The chain is built from TRBV28 and TRBJ2-3; weak D call: TRBD2 (6 bases). This CDR3 comprises 16 residues. V gave up 2 bases and J gave up 2 bases, with 14 bases separating them. Germline V lookup: CDR1 MDHEN, CDR2 SYDVKM. The CDR3 coding sequence is TGTGCCAGCAGTTTACTTGGGAGGACGGTCACAGATACGCAGTATTTT. Translation: CASSLLGRTVTDTQYF.

This clone was detected only a few times. V usage is TRBV30 and J usage is TRBJ1-5; D might be TRBD1 (6 bases). V lost 7 bases, J lost 8 bases, and 18 bases lay in between. Per germline, CDR1 GTSNPN and CDR2 SVGIG (reference sequence). CDR3 length: 13 residues. CDR3 region: CALSGHRNEPQHF. CDR3 nucleotide sequence: TGTGCCTTGTCGGGACACCGTAACGAGCCCCAGCATTTT.

This rearrangement joins TRBV6-1 to TRBJ1-2, with TRBD1 matching over 8 bases. CDR1 and CDR2 (germline): MNHNS, SASEGT. The ends lost 5 bases at V and 6 bases at J; junction bases unmatched: 5. This CDR3 contains 13 residues. The CDR3 protein is CASSRQGRDGYTF. DNA for the CDR3: TGTGCCAGCAGTAGACAGGGGAGGGATGGCTACACCTTC.

This clone came up once. The J gene is TRBJ1-2, the V gene TRBV2; D call uncertain. Per the germline V gene, CDR1 is SNHLY and CDR2 is FYNNEI. Deletions cut 1 base from V and 5 bases from J, with 8 bases between. The CDR3 sequence is 13 residues long. CDR3 protein: CASSEGRSYGYTF. The CDR3 nucleotides are TGTGCCAGCAGTGAAGGCAGGTCATATGGCTACACCTTC.

This rearrangement joins TRBV10-3 to TRBJ2-2; 11 bases agree with TRBD1. The ends lost 9 bases at V and 4 bases at J; junction bases unmatched: 4. The germline V gene encodes CDR1 ENHRY and CDR2 SYGVKD. This CDR3 is 14 amino acids long. The CDR3 region is CAIAGTGGTGELFF. The CDR3 DNA sequence: TGTGCCATAGCCGGGACAGGGGGCACCGGGGAGCTGTTTTTT.

The rearrangement joins TRBV9 to TRBJ2-3; TRBD1 matches 9 bases. The V segment lost 0 bases and the J segment 6 bases; nucleotides outside the gene matches: 5. CDR1 and CDR2 from the germline V gene are SGDLS and YYNGEE. The CDR3 length is 15 residues. The CDR3 loop reads CASSVGTGTGDTQYF. Here the CDR3 DNA reads TGTGCCAGCAGCGTAGGGACAGGGACAGGGGATACGCAGTATTTT. Looking up the rest from reference TRBV9 and TRBJ2-3 gives the full variable domain: DSGVTQTPKHLITATGQRVTLRCSPRSGDLSVYWYQQSLDQGLQFLIQYYNGEERAKGNILERFSAQQFPDLHSELNLSSLELGDSALYFCASSVGTGTGDTQYFGPGTRLTVL.

The chain couples TRBV6-5 to TRBJ2-7; the match to TRBD1 covers 9 bases. The J segment lost 3 bases and the V segment lost 0 bases, leaving 6 bases of the junction unmatched. This CDR3 comprises 16 residues. Germline values: CDR1 MNHEY, CDR2 SVGAGI. The CDR3 DNA sequence: TGTGCCAGCAGTTACTCTTCCAGACAGGGGGTCTACGAGCAGTACTTC. Translated: CASSYSSRQGVYEQYF.

This clone was seen only once. V and J are TRBV28 and TRBJ2-7; 9 nucleotides align to TRBD2. V shed 5 bases and J 5 bases; nucleotides not matched to a gene: 10. The CDR3 consists of 15 residues. Germline assignment: CDR1 MDHEN and CDR2 SYDVKM. In DNA form, the CDR3 reads TGTGCCAGCAGTATTAGCGGGGGAGATCCCGACGAGCAGTACTTC. Translating it yields CASSISGGDPDEQYF.

CDR3 sequence (DNA): TGTGCCAGCAGTAGACAGGGGATAGCAAATGGCTACACCTTC. It codes for CASSRQGIANGYTF. The chain couples TRBV6-6 to TRBJ1-2, with 8 bases identical to TRBD1. CDR1 is MNHNY, CDR2 SVGAGI, per germline (reference sequence). The CDR3 runs to 14 residues. V lost 5 bases to trimming and J lost 6 bases; unmatched junction nucleotides: 8.

The chain links TRBV30 to TRBJ2-2, with 7 positions matching TRBD1. V shed 8 bases, J shed 4 bases, and the junction held 10 bases outside the gene matches. Germline V gene data show CDR1 as GTSNPN and CDR2 as SVGIG (reference sequence). This CDR3 has 14 residues. The CDR3 DNA sequence: TGTGCCAACGAGGGGGCGCGAAGCACCGGGGAGCTGTTTTTT. Its translation: CANEGARSTGELFF.

The rearrangement links TRBV19 to TRBJ2-3; D is undetermined. Trimming shortened V by 7 bases and J by 0 bases, and 11 bases separated the two germline ends. The germline CDR1 and CDR2 sequences are LNHDA and SQIVND (reference sequence). This CDR3 contains 14 residues. The CDR3 nucleotides read TGTGCCAGTACACCCGCTATCAGCACAGATACGCAGTATTTT. Translating it yields CASTPAISTDTQYF.

The J gene is TRBJ1-2, the V gene TRBV29-1; weak D call: TRBD1 (6 bases). In germline, CDR1 is SQVTM, CDR2 ANQGSEA. V was clipped by 3 bases and J by 0 bases, with 14 bases between them. The CDR3 is made up of 15 amino acids. CDR3 in amino acids: CSVDGPAGANYGYTF. The CDR3 DNA is TGCAGCGTTGATGGACCGGCAGGGGCTAACTATGGCTACACCTTC. Complete variable domain (other parts from reference TRBV29-1 and TRBJ1-2): SAVISQKPSRDICQRGTSLTIQCQVDSQVTMMFWYRQQPGQSLTLIATANQGSEATYESGFVIDKFPISRPNLTFSTLTVSNMSPEDSSIYLCSVDGPAGANYGYTFGSGTRLTVV.

This sequence joins TRBV6-1 and TRBJ2-1; TRBD2 is a possible D gene (5 bases). The germline CDR1 and CDR2 sequences are MNHNS and SASEGT. The CDR3 is made up of 14 amino acids. V shed 3 bases and J shed 8 bases, with 14 bases lying between them. The CDR3: CASSEGRGRDEQFF. The CDR3 nucleotides are TGTGCCAGCAGTGAGGGAAGAGGGCGGGATGAGCAGTTCTTC.

The chain has TRBV29-1 and TRBJ1-1; 7 nucleotides line up with TRBD1. This CDR3 has 13 residues. After removal of 8 bases from V and 4 bases from J, the junction contained 10 bases not matched to a gene. Germline loops: CDR1 SQVTM, CDR2 ANQGSEA. The CDR3 spells CSLSTGSSTEAFF. The CDR3 DNA follows: TGCAGCTTATCGACAGGGTCGAGCACTGAAGCTTTCTTT.

This chain joins TRBV7-2 and TRBJ2-1, with 7 bases identical to TRBD2. Germline lookup yields CDR1 SGHTA and CDR2 FQGNSA. The CDR3 consists of 13 residues. V shed 2 bases, J shed 9 bases, and the junction held 4 bases outside the gene matches. The CDR3 DNA reads as TGTGCCAGCAGCTTATGGGCGGGAGTTGAGCAGTTCTTC. It encodes CASSLWAGVEQFF.

The chain combines TRBV10-3 with TRBJ2-7; a possible D gene is TRBD2 (7 bases). From germline, CDR1 is ENHRY and CDR2 SYGVKD. This CDR3 is built from 16 residues. Trimming removed 0 bases at V and 1 base at J, with 13 bases between. CDR3 sequence (DNA): TGTGCCATCAGTGAGTCCCTGGGAGGGGGATCCTACGAGCAGTACTTC. Protein sequence: CAISESLGGGSYEQYF.